The 29 T cell receptor beta chains listed next were all sequenced from one sample in a study of T cells expressing NK-cell markers. TCRdb re-called the 5' RACE reads, yielding one record per CDR3 amino acid sequence without DNA. The repertoire shows 300,000 to 450,000 distinct CDR3 sequences; the top ten hold roughly 5.2%. Sequencing was performed on blood T cells: a sorted CD56 or NKG2C T cell subset, CD4+ or CD8+ T cells, or bulk PBMC T cells (not recorded which). These receptor sequences come from a man aged 18-70 years in good health.

The CDR3 loop is CASSPPPDRAETQYF. The chain links TRBV28 to TRBJ2-5; absent DNA, TCRdb's TRBD1 call cannot be checked. This CDR3 is 15 amino acids long. The germline CDR1 and CDR2 sequences are MDHEN and SYDVKM. The full variable domain, its missing parts supplied by reference TRBV28 and TRBJ2-5, is DVKVTQSSRYLVKRTGEKVFLECVQDMDHENMFWYRQDPGLGLRLIYFSYDVKMKEKGDIPEGYSVSREKKERFSLILESASTNQTSMYLCASSPPPDRAETQYFGPGTRLLVL.

This chain joins TRBV7-2 and TRBJ2-2. Germline CDR1 and CDR2: SGHTA and FQGNSA. The CDR3 loop spans 16 amino acids. The CDR3 loop is CASSLATSVNTGELFF.

The chain recombines TRBV7-9 with TRBJ2-1; TCRdb calls TRBD2, which cannot be checked without DNA. Germline V gives CDR1 SEHNR, CDR2 FQNEAQ (reference sequence). The CDR3 runs to 13 residues. This CDR3 reads CASSLGGINEQFF.

V gene TRBV5-1 combines with J gene TRBJ2-5; TCRdb's assignment of TRBD1 cannot be checked, as there is no DNA. Germline values: CDR1 SGHRS, CDR2 YFSETQ. The length of the CDR3 is 15 residues. Here the CDR3 reads CASSSYRGREETQYF.

V and J are TRBV29-1 and TRBJ1-4; no DNA is available, so the TRBD1 call from TCRdb remains unchecked. The CDR3 has 13 amino acids. In germline, CDR1 is SQVTM, CDR2 ANQGSEA. CDR3 in amino acids: CSVGVGTGKKLFF.

The V gene is TRBV6-1, the J gene TRBJ1-3. The CDR3 extends over 14 amino acids. CDR1 and CDR2 (germline): MNHNS, SASEGT. This chain's CDR3 is CASSAGGSGNTIYF.

V gene TRBV9 combines with J gene TRBJ2-1; there is no DNA to check the TCRdb D call of TRBD2. The CDR3 totals 16 residues. Germline CDR1 and CDR2: SGDLS and YYNGEE. The chain's CDR3 is CASSVTSGGGYNEQFF.

J is TRBJ2-3 and V is TRBV3-1; the D call from TCRdb, TRBD2, cannot be confirmed without DNA. The CDR3 has 16 residues. Germline lookup yields CDR1 LGHDT and CDR2 YNNKEL (reference sequence). The CDR3 reads CASSQASGGPADTQYF.

The J gene is TRBJ2-4, the V gene TRBV3-1; TCRdb's assignment of TRBD1 cannot be checked, as there is no DNA. Germline V gives CDR1 LGHDT, CDR2 YNNKEL (reference sequence). The CDR3 loop spans 18 amino acids. The CDR3 here is CASSQAPWTGKAKNIQYF.

The chain uses TRBV20-1 and TRBJ2-1; TCRdb names TRBD1, which stays unverified in the absence of DNA. Per the germline V gene, CDR1 is DFQATT and CDR2 is SNEGSKA (reference sequence). The CDR3 is 15 amino acids. CDR3 sequence reads: CSASPGAPPYNEQFF.

The chain links TRBV3-1 to TRBJ1-5; no DNA is available, so the TRBD1 call from TCRdb remains unchecked. This CDR3 spans 14 amino acids. Germline loops: CDR1 LGHDT, CDR2 YNNKEL (reference sequence). The CDR3: CASSQYAGDQPQHF.

The chain couples TRBV20-1 to TRBJ1-2. The CDR3 is 11 amino acids. Germline V gene sequence: CDR1 DFQATT, CDR2 SNEGSKA (reference sequence). The CDR3 loop is CSARANYGYTF.

This chain uses TRBV11-2 with TRBJ1-2; no DNA is available, so the TRBD1 call from TCRdb remains unchecked. The germline V gene encodes CDR1 SGHAT and CDR2 FQNNGV. The CDR3 covers 13 residues. CDR3 amino acids: CASSFEQVYGYTF.

CDR3 sequence: CASSTSGGRFDEQFF. The chain has TRBV5-4 and TRBJ2-1; TCRdb designates TRBD2, a call that cannot be tested without DNA. This CDR3 has 15 amino acids. The germline V gene has CDR1 SGHNT and CDR2 YYREEE (reference sequence).

The rearrangement uses TRBV5-4 and TRBJ2-3; TCRdb names TRBD1, which stays unverified in the absence of DNA. The CDR3 spans 16 residues. Germline CDR1 reads SGHNT; CDR2 reads YYREEE (reference sequence). The chain's CDR3 is CASSLPDRLNTDTQYF.

The chain joins TRBV20-1 to TRBJ2-7; without DNA, the TCRdb call of TRBD2 cannot be checked. CDR3 size: 14 residues. From germline, CDR1 is DFQATT and CDR2 SNEGSKA (reference sequence). CDR3 region: CSARVAGRDYEQYF.

The rearrangement links TRBV6-4 to TRBJ2-2. The CDR3 runs 14 residues. Germline CDR1 MRHNA, CDR2 SNTAGT. This CDR3 is CASSEGFYTGELFF.

The chain uses TRBV25-1 and TRBJ1-2. CDR1 and CDR2 (germline): MGHDK, SYGVNS. This CDR3 region has 12 residues. CDR3 sequence: CASTHGPSGYTF.

This chain uses TRBV20-1 with TRBJ2-3. Germline CDR1 DFQATT, CDR2 SNEGSKA (reference sequence). This CDR3 has 14 amino acids. CDR3 region: CSATDKTNTDTQYF.

The CDR3 is CASSPTGGGNYNEQFF. The chain carries TRBV18 and TRBJ2-1; TCRdb gives TRBD1 as the D gene, but with no DNA this cannot be confirmed. Looked up from germline, CDR1 is KGHSH and CDR2 is LQKENI. The CDR3 has 16 amino acids.

The chain links TRBV6-1 to TRBJ1-2; TCRdb reports TRBD1, a call that lacks DNA to check it against. CDR3 length: 17 residues. CDR1 MNHNS and CDR2 SASEGT come from the germline V gene. CDR3 protein: CASSLWTGGGLIYGYTF.

The J gene is TRBJ1-3, the V gene TRBV5-5; lacking DNA, the TRBD1 call made by TCRdb goes unchecked. This CDR3 is built from 15 residues. Germline lookup yields CDR1 SGHKS and CDR2 YYEKEE (reference sequence). Here the CDR3 reads CASSSAGTAGNTIYF.

The chain carries TRBV5-1 and TRBJ2-3; TCRdb calls TRBD2, which cannot be checked without DNA. The CDR3 extends over 16 amino acids. Germline CDR1 and CDR2: SGHRS and YFSETQ. This CDR3 is CASSLAPSTYTDTQYF.

The chain combines TRBV5-1 with TRBJ2-1; TCRdb gives TRBD2 as the D gene, but with no DNA this cannot be confirmed. Germline V gene lookup returns CDR1 SGHRS and CDR2 YFSETQ. The CDR3 contains 14 residues. The chain's CDR3 is CATAPSGTYNEQFF.

The J gene is TRBJ1-5, the V gene TRBV18. Germline CDR1 reads KGHSH; CDR2 reads LQKENI. This CDR3 comprises 13 residues. This chain's CDR3 is CASSPGPAEPQHF.

The J gene is TRBJ2-1, the V gene TRBV7-8; TCRdb returns TRBD2, unconfirmable since there is no DNA. Germline values: CDR1 SGHVS, CDR2 FQNEAQ. CDR3 length: 16 residues. The CDR3 region is CASSLALVAGGDEQFF. Full variable domain (remainder filled in from reference TRBV7-8 and TRBJ2-1): GAGVSQSPRYKVAKRGQDVALRCDPISGHVSLFWYQQALGQGPEFLTYFQNEAQLDKSGLPSDRFFAERPEGSVSTLKIQRTQQEDSAVYLCASSLALVAGGDEQFFGPGTRLTVL.

The chain is built from TRBV6-6 and TRBJ2-7; as DNA is missing, the TRBD1 call by TCRdb cannot be tested. The V gene's germline CDR1 is MNHNY and CDR2 SVGAGI (reference sequence). The CDR3 contains 12 residues. This chain's CDR3 is CAARQGSYEQYF.

The chain is built from TRBV2 and TRBJ2-7; the D call of TRBD2 rests on TCRdb alone, since no DNA is present to check it. Germline values: CDR1 SNHLY, CDR2 FYNNEI. This CDR3 comprises 16 residues. CDR3 amino acids: CASTTGATGSTYEQYF.

This chain uses TRBV5-6 with TRBJ1-5; TCRdb calls TRBD1, which cannot be checked without DNA. The V gene's germline CDR1 is SGHDT and CDR2 YYEEEE. The CDR3 is 14 amino acids. CDR3 amino acids: CASSWTGSNQPQHF.